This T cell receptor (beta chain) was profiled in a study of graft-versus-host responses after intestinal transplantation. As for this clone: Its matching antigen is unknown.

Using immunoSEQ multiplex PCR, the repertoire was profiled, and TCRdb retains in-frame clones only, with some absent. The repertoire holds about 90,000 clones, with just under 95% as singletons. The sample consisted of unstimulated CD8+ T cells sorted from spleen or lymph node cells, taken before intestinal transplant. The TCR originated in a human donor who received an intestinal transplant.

The CDR3 protein is CASSFGQRGDTGELFF. CDR3 bases: TGTGCCAGCAGCTTTGGCCAGCGGGGGGACACCGGGGAGCTGTTTTTT. The rearrangement links TRBV7-9 to TRBJ2-2; 9 positions match TRBD2. There are 16 residues in the CDR3. The germline V gene encodes CDR1 SEHNR and CDR2 FQNEAQ (reference sequence). V was clipped by 3 bases and J by 3 bases; unmatched bases: 5.